This T cell receptor (beta chain) was observed in a study of T cell responses to AZD1222 COVID-19 vaccine (dated by TCRdb to the early 2020s). Regarding the complete study: AZD1222 recipients whose second dose came at about 4 weeks and those whose second dose came at about 12 weeks were combined into one group, since spike-specific TCR depth and breadth did not differ between the two schedules. A total of 230 to 250 trial participants underwent TCR sequencing, of whom about 200 received two doses of AZD1222 and about 25 received two doses of the MenACWY control vaccine. Trial participants were enrolled into age subgroups of 18-55, 56-69 and 70-plus years, which contained 148, 28 and 57 TCR-sequenced participants, respectively. The investigation overall reported the following: Conclusions about previously exposed vaccinees are limited, since just six or seven AZD1222 recipients were seropositive for SARS-CoV-2 at baseline. CD4 TCRs associated with the vaccine covered the entire spike protein, and the dominant responses were in regions 160-218 and 743-854. Most participants were white British and females outnumbered males, and the authors suggested that clonal diversity may have been underestimated. After two AZD1222 doses, spike-specific TCR breadth and depth were significantly higher than at day 0 and than in MenACWY recipients. Because no day 14 peak-response samples were available, repertoires were characterized only after the peak T cell response. Nearly half of unique spike-specific TCRs reportedly recognized epitopes outside regions mutated in the B.1.351 and B.1.1.7 variants. In the small 56-69-year group, the increase in depth fell short of significance, most likely because of low power.

The CDR3 numbers 15 residues from cysteine through phenylalanine. The kept DNA is CDR3 alone, 45 bases in frame from the first base. Concerning this clone: Its specific antigen is unknown. Base qualities are not provided; no much larger clone lies one nucleotide away.

The CDR3 regions of human TCRbeta chains were subjected to immunosequencing. From the authors' description of their analysis: Repertoire TCRs were matched against a reference library of SARS-CoV-2-specific TCRs generated with the MIRA antigen-specificity platform. Breadth was defined as the fraction of unique TCRs that were SARS-CoV-2-associated. Depth was defined as the fraction of total T cells that were SARS-CoV-2-associated. Using the MIRA data, every spike-specific TCR was mapped to the spike region that the TCR reacted to and assigned to either a CD4 or a CD8 class. Log10-transformed breadth and depth values were compared by one-way ANOVA with Sidak's multiple comparisons tests. TCRdb provides this immuneACCESS table in a form limited to in-frame rearrangements. Some clones are lacking; in checked studies, under half of them reflect an unresolved V gene, and why the rest are absent is not known. The V and J calls and clone size were taken over from that table, and D and trimming were inferred from the DNA. A total of 66,000 or so clones appear in this sample, roughly 87% of them only once. Of the sample, about 18% is held by the ten largest clones.

The time point label, read with the paper, signifies: baseline before first vaccination. Vaccinee samples came from UK trials COV001 and COV002, including a single-blind randomized controlled phase 2/3 trial of AZD1222 (ChAdOx1 nCoV-19) in healthy adults. For TCRbeta chain sequencing, PBMC samples from trial participants were taken at day 0 and at day 28 after the second dose. The clonotype originates from an adult in good health. The input for sequencing was peripheral blood, taken on day 0 of AZD1222 vaccination. The rearranged segments are TRBV21-1 and TRBJ2-7. TRBV21-1 is a pseudogene locus. The CDR3 protein is CASSRPGRSSYEQYF. Here is the DNA: TGTGCCAGCAGCCGACCGGGACGGAGCTCCTACGAGCAGTACTTC.